Following are 20 T cell receptor beta chains from one sample sequenced in a study of blood T cells in healthy people across ages. A second PCR, run for 7 to 11 cycles, used a sample-barcoded 5' primer plus a J-beta primer mix. Via MiXCR, TCRdb re-called the 5' RACE reads, giving one row per CDR3 protein. The top ten hold about 21% of the sample, which has fewer than 1,000,000 distinct CDR3 sequences, around 42% seen once. Sequencing was performed on blood. All receptors come from a man between 60 and 75 years old in good health.

V is TRBV20-1 and J is TRBJ2-1; D is perhaps TRBD2 (6 bases). The CDR3 is made up of 12 amino acids. The V gene's germline CDR1 is DFQATT and CDR2 SNEGSKA (reference sequence). The V and J ends lost 1 base and 14 bases respectively, with 15 bases between them. DNA of the CDR3: TGCAGTGCTAGAGCCGTATGGGAGGCTAAGTTCTTC. It translates to CSARAVWEAKFF.

This rearrangement joins TRBV7-2 to TRBJ2-5; TRBD2 aligns across 9 bases. The CDR3 is made up of 15 amino acids. The germline V gene has CDR1 SGHTA and CDR2 FQGNSA. The junction had 5 bases not matched to a gene; V was cut back by 3 bases and J by 3 bases. The CDR3 spells CASSFGGGAEETQYF. The DNA of the CDR3 is TGTGCCAGCAGCTTTGGCGGGGGGGCCGAAGAGACCCAGTACTTC.

This clonotype came up once. The V gene is TRBV7-9, the J gene TRBJ1-6; D remains unclear. The CDR3 length is 15 residues. Between the trimmed V and J ends, which lost 0 bases and 7 bases, there was a span of 10 bases. CDR1 SEHNR and CDR2 FQNEAQ come from the germline V gene (reference sequence). The CDR3 nucleotides read TGTGCCAGCAGCTTAGCCGGGCAACCGAATTCACCCCTCCACTTT. This codes for CASSLAGQPNSPLHF.

This clonotype was seen a few times. The chain employs TRBV12-3 or TRBV12-4 and TRBJ2-7, with TRBD2 matching over 10 bases. J gave up 3 bases and V 4 bases, and 3 bases lay outside the gene matches. This CDR3 comprises 14 residues. CDR3 sequence reads: CASSWASGGYEQYF. CDR3 nucleotides: TGTGCCAGCAGTTGGGCTAGCGGGGGCTACGAGCAGTACTTC.

The chain recombines TRBV5-5 with TRBJ1-4; D gene ambiguous. Trimming took off 5 bases at V and 8 bases at J, with 13 bases between the two ends. CDR3 length: 13 residues. Germline V CDR1 and CDR2: SGHKS, YYEKEE (reference sequence). The CDR3 is CASRKPGSEKLFF. CDR3 coding DNA: TGTGCCAGCAGGAAACCGGGAAGCGAAAAACTGTTTTTT.

The rearrangement uses TRBV12-3 or TRBV12-4 and TRBJ2-2; 16 nucleotides match TRBD2. With V trimmed by 4 bases and J by 5 bases, 7 bases remained unmatched. The CDR3 has 18 residues. CDR3 loop: CASSSGLAGGPGTGELFF. DNA for the CDR3: TGTGCCAGCAGTTCGGGACTAGCGGGGGGGCCGGGAACCGGGGAGCTGTTTTTT.

The chain uses TRBV9 and TRBJ1-2, with D perhaps matching TRBD1 (5 bases). This CDR3 has 16 amino acids. The V gene's germline CDR1 is SGDLS and CDR2 YYNGEE. V was pared by 3 bases and J by 1 base, with 16 bases between. The chain's CDR3 is CASSASGGTYNYGYTF. For the CDR3, the DNA is TGTGCCAGCAGCGCTTCTGGGGGGACTTATAACTATGGCTACACCTTC.

This clonotype was seen only once. Relative to the germline gene, one junction end is altered; a read error may explain this. The V call is TRBV15, the J call TRBJ2-5; perhaps TRBD1 as D (6 bases). Germline assignment: CDR1 LNHNV and CDR2 YYDKDF (reference sequence). This CDR3 region has 14 residues. The CDR3 is CAASPQHREETQYF. The CDR3 nucleotides are TGTGCCGCCAGCCCGCAACACAGGGAGGAGACCCAGTACTTC.

This clonotype was counted between two and nine times. The CDR3 nucleotides are TGCAGCGTTGTCGGCTCGGGTGGCTACACCTTC. Translation gives CSVVGSGGYTF. The chain carries TRBV29-1 and TRBJ1-2, with D uncertain. V shed 4 bases and J shed 7 bases, with 10 bases lying between them. Germline assignment: CDR1 SQVTM and CDR2 ANQGSEA. CDR3 length equals 11 residues.

This clonotype was observed a handful of times. The V call is TRBV20-1, the J call TRBJ2-7; TRBD2 might be the D (5 bases). The germline V gene encodes CDR1 DFQATT and CDR2 SNEGSKA (reference sequence). The V end lost 6 bases, the J end lost 0 bases, and 15 bases lay between the germline ends. CDR3 size: 14 residues. This chain's CDR3 is CSAWEPGNSYEQYF. The CDR3 DNA follows: TGCAGTGCCTGGGAACCGGGAAACTCCTACGAGCAGTACTTC.

The V gene is TRBV20-1, the J gene TRBJ2-1; TRBD1 agrees at 10 bases. Germline CDR1 DFQATT, CDR2 SNEGSKA (reference sequence). Trimming took 3 bases from V and 6 from J; bases not matched to a gene: 8. The CDR3 is made up of 15 amino acids. The DNA of the CDR3 is TGCAGTGCTAGTGACGGGGACAGGGGCCTCAATGAGCAGTTCTTC. This codes for CSASDGDRGLNEQFF.

In this sample, this clonotype turned up many times. The V and J genes are TRBV27 and TRBJ2-3, with 15 bases lining up with TRBD2. V was clipped by 5 bases and J by 9 bases; unmatched bases: 18. CDR3 length: 19 amino acids. The germline V gene has CDR1 MNHEY and CDR2 SMNVEV (reference sequence). The CDR3 is CASSPRPGTSGGWTSTQYF. The CDR3 coding sequence is TGTGCCAGCAGTCCCCGTCCCGGGACTAGCGGGGGGTGGACTTCAACGCAGTATTTT.

The CDR3 coding sequence is TGTGCCAGCAGTTACGCCCAGCGGGCCTACGAGCAGTACTTC. Translation: CASSYAQRAYEQYF. The chain recombines TRBV6-5 with TRBJ2-7, with D possibly TRBD2 on 6 matching bases. Trimming pared 2 bases from V and 2 bases from J, leaving 10 bases between. Germline CDR1 reads MNHEY; CDR2 reads SVGAGI. The CDR3 is made up of 14 amino acids.

The rearrangement links TRBV7-9 to TRBJ2-3; possible D gene TRBD2, 7 bases. Trimming cost V 5 bases and J 5 bases, with 14 bases left between them. Germline V lookup: CDR1 SEHNR, CDR2 FQNEAQ (reference sequence). The CDR3 covers 14 residues. Here the CDR3 DNA reads TGTGCCAGCAGCGAGGGGGGGGCCTTAGATACGCAGTATTTT. This encodes CASSEGGALDTQYF.

The chain combines TRBV18 with TRBJ1-4; the D is unclear. The germline V and J ends were trimmed by 2 bases and 8 bases, with 12 bases remaining between them. The CDR3 consists of 14 residues. Looked up from germline, CDR1 is KGHSH and CDR2 is LQKENI. The CDR3 loop reads CASSPGKTGEKLFF. The CDR3 bases are TGTGCCAGCTCACCAGGGAAGACTGGAGAAAAACTGTTTTTT.

In the case of this clonotype: An end of the junction differs from the germline gene, which may be a read error. J is TRBJ1-1 and V is TRBV29-1; the match to TRBD1 covers 8 bases. Germline CDR1 is SQVTM and CDR2 is ANQGSEA. The CDR3 consists of 15 residues. The CDR3 region has the DNA TGCAGCGTGGAAGCCATGGGACAGGAGAACACTGAAGCTTTCTTT. Its protein is CSVEAMGQENTEAFF.

This clonotype came up a few times. The DNA of the CDR3 is TGTGCCAGCAGTTCGGGACTGACGGAGACCCAGTACTTC. It is translated as CASSSGLTETQYF. The chain employs TRBV2 and TRBJ2-5; D possibly corresponds to TRBD2 (6 bases). Looked up from germline, CDR1 is SNHLY and CDR2 is FYNNEI. CDR3 length: 13 residues. Trimming cost V 5 bases and J 5 bases, with 12 bases left between them.

Notes on this clonotype: This sequence may be a read error, since a much larger clone differs from it by one base. The chain has TRBV7-9 and TRBJ2-7; 15 bases are shared with TRBD2. Germline CDR1 reads SEHNR; CDR2 reads FQNEAQ (reference sequence). The CDR3 consists of 15 residues. The CDR3 protein is CANSSGTSGGYEQYF. The CDR3 coding sequence is TGTGCCAACAGCTCAGGGACTAGCGGGGGGTACGAGCAGTACTTC.

V and J are TRBV14 and TRBJ2-7; 9 bases fit TRBD1. Losses at the gene ends were 3 bases for V and 5 bases for J; bases not matched to a gene: 11. Per the germline V gene, CDR1 is SGHDN and CDR2 is FVKESK. This CDR3 is built from 16 residues. CDR3 in DNA: TGTGCCAGCAGCCATGAAACAGGGGGCGCGACGGACGAGCAGTACTTC. Protein sequence: CASSHETGGATDEQYF.

The chain uses TRBV30 and TRBJ1-1; 8 bases align to TRBD1. CDR1 GTSNPN and CDR2 SVGIG come from the germline V gene (reference sequence). The junction had 8 bases not matched to a gene; V was cut back by 3 bases and J by 5 bases. The CDR3 length is 14 residues. CDR3 nucleotide sequence: TGTGCCTGGAGGGCAGGGGGCGTTGGGACTGAAGCTTTCTTT. Amino acid sequence: CAWRAGGVGTEAFF. Full variable domain (rest looked up from reference TRBV30 and TRBJ1-1): SQTIHQWPATLVQPVGSPLSLECTVEGTSNPNLYWYRQAAGRGLQLLFYSVGIGQISSEVPQNLSASRPQDRQFILSSKKLLLSDSGFYLCAWRAGGVGTEAFFGQGTRLTVV.